This TCR beta chain came from a study of identical twins. A universal primer site came from template switching; cDNA carried unique molecular identifiers. TCRdb reprocessed the 5' RACE reads with MiXCR, giving one entry per CDR3 protein. The sample yields approximately 210,000 distinct CDR3 sequences, over 5.5% seen once. This clonotype came up a few times. V was pared by 12 bases and J by 5 bases, with 6 bases of the junction left unmatched. The V gene's germline CDR1 is KGHDR and CDR2 SFDVKD. The CDR3 spans 12 residues. The sample also formed part of further work on T cells expressing NK-cell markers. That source adds: In a group of 5 or 6 donors, dominant NKG2C+ clonotypes represented about 1.0-7.5% of CD8+ T cells.

This TCR came from a woman aged 18-35 years in good health. Source material: CD8+ T cells sorted from blood. This chain joins TRBV24-1 and TRBJ2-5, with TRBD1 matching over 9 bases. This CDR3 reads CAADRGEETQYF. The CDR3 DNA follows: TGTGCCGCGGACAGGGGCGAGGAGACCCAGTACTTC.